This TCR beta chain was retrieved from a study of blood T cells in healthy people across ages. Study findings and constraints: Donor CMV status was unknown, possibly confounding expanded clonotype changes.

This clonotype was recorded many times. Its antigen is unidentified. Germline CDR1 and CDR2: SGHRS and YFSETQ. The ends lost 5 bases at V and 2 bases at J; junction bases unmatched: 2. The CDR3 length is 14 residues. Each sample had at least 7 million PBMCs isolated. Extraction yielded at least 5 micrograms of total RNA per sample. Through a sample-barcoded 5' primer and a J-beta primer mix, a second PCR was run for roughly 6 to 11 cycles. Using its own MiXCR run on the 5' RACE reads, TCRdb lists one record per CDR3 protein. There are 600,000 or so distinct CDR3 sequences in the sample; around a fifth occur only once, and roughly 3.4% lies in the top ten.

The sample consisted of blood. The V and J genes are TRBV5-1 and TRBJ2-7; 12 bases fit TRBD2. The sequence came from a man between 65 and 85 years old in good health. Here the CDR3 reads CASRTSGGPYEQYF. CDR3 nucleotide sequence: TGCGCCAGCAGAACTAGCGGGGGGCCCTACGAGCAGTACTTC.